This TCR beta chain was captured in a study of cytomegalovirus exposure and HLA in healthy donors listed by TCRdb under 2017. As for the study more broadly: According to a later analysis, the roughly 130 validation repertoires were produced on the same platform as the approximately 620 repertoires of the first cohort. The aim of the study was to test whether cataloging public T cell receptors could identify signatures of past pathogen exposure. Besides the first cohort of under 700 subjects, a separate validation cohort made up of 120 or so different subjects was used. To predict cytomegalovirus infection status, the study combined high-throughput TCR immunosequencing, statistical association of individual TCRs with disease status, and machine learning. General findings and caveats noted by the study authors: The authors suggested that the approach could potentially be generalized to other disease states and immunological phenotypes. The classifier was reported to diagnose cytomegalovirus status with high specificity and sensitivity in both the original and validation cohorts. Most TCR sequences were observed very rarely across donors, whereas some public TCRs were present in many individuals. The study listed 150 to 200 TCR beta chains as associated with cytomegalovirus. All 120 or so repertoires were used to score co-occurrence in the validation cohort in a later analysis, because that analysis had no HLA typing for the cohort. A later analysis found that TCRs clustered in the first cohort also tended to co-occur in the 120 validation repertoires, with 94% of cluster scores above 0. In vitro tests confirmed that three of the cytomegalovirus-associated TCR beta chains recognize cytomegalovirus antigens.

Receptor amplification or capture employed the immunoSEQ multiplex PCR assay. The study's processing was this. A statistical classification framework was built for diagnosing cytomegalovirus status from the catalog of TCR beta chain sequences. The table comes from immuneACCESS by way of TCRdb, which keeps in-frame sequences with V and J called. Part of the clones is missing from these tables; in studies checked, under half for an unresolved V gene and the rest for unknown reasons. Clonal size and the V and J genes are those of that table, whereas D and trimming came from the DNA. The sample profile shows approximately 110,000 clones; 88% of them were found once. Roughly 2.2% of the sample goes to the ten largest clones. Concerning this clone itself: The target of this receptor is not known. No base quality values were provided; no much bigger clone lies one nucleotide off.

The donors belonged to the validation cohort of approximately 130 subjects, which was separate from the approximately 680-subject first cohort. Sample: PBMCs. The receptor was derived from a woman younger than 30 in good health and CMV-seronegative.

The DNA reads as follows: TGCGCCAGCAGCCAAGAGGGTAGCGGGGGGCCGAGCACCGGGGAGCTGTTTTTT. This gives the protein CASSQEGSGGPSTGELFF. In this chain, TRBV4-3 is recombined with TRBJ2-2; the junction holds 10 bases that match TRBD2. The CDR3 numbers 18 residues from cysteine through phenylalanine. The CDR3 DNA has 54 bases and is translated from base 1. The germline V gene specifies LGHNA as CDR1 and YSLEER as CDR2. Trimming leaves V shorter by 0 bases and J shorter by 4 bases, with the junction holding 8 bases beyond the gene matches.